Below are 10 T cell receptor beta chains sequenced from a single sample in a study of tumor and adjacent non-tumor tissue in lung cancer. TCRbeta libraries were built with three rounds of nested PCR, modified from ARM-PCR. TCRdb re-called the multiplex PCR reads with MiXCR, one entry per CDR3 protein. The data hold 200,000 or so distinct CDR3 sequences, with 70% to 75% observed a single time. The template was RNA from unsorted bulk tissue. What was sequenced was lung tumor tissue. The receptors derive from a man between 60 and 70 years old with non-small cell lung cancer.

A remark on this clonotype: It may be a read error: a sequence one base away is much more abundant. The CDR3 spells CTSSYSLMGEKLFF. CDR3 sequence (DNA): TGTACCAGCAGTTATAGCCTGATGGGTGAAAAACTGTTTTTT. The chain has TRBV6-5 and TRBJ1-4; no firm D call. CDR1 is MNHEY, CDR2 SVGAGI, per germline. This CDR3 region has 14 residues.

The chain is built from TRBV11-2 and TRBJ2-7, with 13 bases aligning to TRBD2. The germline gives CDR1 SGHAT, CDR2 FQNNGV. With V trimmed by 5 bases and J by 2 bases, 12 bases remained unmatched. The CDR3 is made up of 18 amino acids. Written as DNA, the CDR3 is TGTGCCAGCAGCCCCTGTACTAGCGGGGGGGATAAGACCTACGAGCAGTACTTC. This gives the protein CASSPCTSGGDKTYEQYF.

This clonotype was counted once. V gene TRBV24-1 combines with J gene TRBJ2-2; 7 bases agree with TRBD1. The CDR3 totals 15 residues. CDR1 and CDR2 (germline): KGHDR, SFDVKD. V trimming: 4 bases; J trimming: 4 bases; junction bases outside the gene matches: 5. DNA of the CDR3: TGTGCCACCAGTGACCCCGGGACAGCCACCGGGGAGCTGTTTTTT. It specifies CATSDPGTATGELFF.

This clonotype was seen many times. The rearrangement joins TRBV20-1 to TRBJ2-7; D perhaps matches TRBD2 (5 bases). CDR3 length equals 11 residues. Between the trimmed V and J ends, which lost 3 bases and 4 bases, there was a span of 7 bases. The germline CDR1 and CDR2 sequences are DFQATT and SNEGSKA (reference sequence). This chain's CDR3 is CSASEGYEQYF. The CDR3 bases are TGCAGTGCTAGTGAGGGTTACGAGCAGTACTTC.

This clonotype was seen repeatedly, ten times or more. The rearrangement uses TRBV4-1 and TRBJ1-2; 7 bases agree with TRBD1. The CDR3 spans 16 residues. Germline loops: CDR1 MGHRA, CDR2 YSYEKL. With V trimmed by 3 bases and J by 5 bases, 12 bases remained unmatched. The CDR3 spells CASSHAQGSWWYGYTF. Written as DNA, the CDR3 is TGCGCCAGCAGCCATGCACAGGGGTCTTGGTGGTATGGCTACACCTTC.

On this clonotype: In this CDR3 the conserved last residue, phenylalanine or tryptophan, is missing, so a read error is likely. The chain couples TRBV20-1 to TRBJ2-7; possibly TRBD2 for D (5 bases). V lost 6 bases and J lost 6, with 24 bases in between. Germline lookup yields CDR1 DFQATT and CDR2 SNEGSKA (reference sequence). CDR3 size: 15 residues. CDR3 sequence (DNA): TGCAGTGCATCGTCGGTGTGGAGGCCCAAAACCGAGCAGTACTTA. Its protein is CSASSVWRPKTEQYL.

In its sample, this clonotype was seen many times. This sequence joins TRBV20-1 and TRBJ1-2; 7 bases match TRBD1. V lost 4 bases to trimming and J lost 4 bases; unmatched junction nucleotides: 6. There are 13 residues in the CDR3. The germline V gene encodes CDR1 DFQATT and CDR2 SNEGSKA (reference sequence). The CDR3 DNA reads as TGCAGTGCTACCCAGGGGGTAGGCTATGGCTACACCTTC. As protein: CSATQGVGYGYTF.

Note on this clonotype: Just one base apart from a much larger clone, this may be a read error. This chain uses TRBV11-2 with TRBJ1-2; perhaps TRBD1 as D (6 bases). Germline CDR1 SGHAT, CDR2 FQNNGV. The CDR3 totals 13 residues. CDR3 residues: CTSRYRQEDGYTF. The CDR3 region has the DNA TGTACCAGCAGGTACAGACAGGAGGATGGCTACACCTTC.

Remarks on this clonotype: A read error may be the cause here, since a much bigger clone is one base away. The chain combines TRBV4-2 with TRBJ1-2; weak D call: TRBD1 (5 bases). The V gene lost 4 bases and the J gene lost 3 bases, with 18 bases spanning the gap. The germline CDR1 and CDR2 sequences are LGHNA and YNFKEQ. The CDR3 loop spans 16 amino acids. CDR3 in amino acids: CASSPTYRDYDYGYTF. DNA of the CDR3: TGTGCCAGCAGCCCCACGTACCGGGACTATGACTATGGCTACACCTTC.

This clonotype was observed a handful of times. V usage is TRBV12-3 or TRBV12-4 and J usage is TRBJ1-1, with D possibly TRBD1 on 6 matching bases. V lost 1 base and J 8 bases, leaving 8 bases between the germline ends. The CDR3 contains 12 residues. This CDR3 reads CASSLEGGEAFF. The CDR3 coding sequence is TGTGCCAGCAGTTTAGAGGGGGGAGAAGCTTTCTTT.